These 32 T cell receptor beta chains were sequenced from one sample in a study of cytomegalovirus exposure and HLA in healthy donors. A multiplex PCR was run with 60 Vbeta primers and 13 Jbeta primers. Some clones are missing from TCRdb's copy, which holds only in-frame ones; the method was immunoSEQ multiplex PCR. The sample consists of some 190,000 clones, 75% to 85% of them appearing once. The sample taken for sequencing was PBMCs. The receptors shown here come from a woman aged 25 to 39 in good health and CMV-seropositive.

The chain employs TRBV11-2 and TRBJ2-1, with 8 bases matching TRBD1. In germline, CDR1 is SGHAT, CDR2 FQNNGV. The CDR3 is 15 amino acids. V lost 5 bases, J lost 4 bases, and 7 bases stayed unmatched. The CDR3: CASSRMGQVYNEQFF. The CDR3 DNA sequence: TGTGCCAGCAGCAGGATGGGACAGGTGTACAATGAGCAGTTCTTC.

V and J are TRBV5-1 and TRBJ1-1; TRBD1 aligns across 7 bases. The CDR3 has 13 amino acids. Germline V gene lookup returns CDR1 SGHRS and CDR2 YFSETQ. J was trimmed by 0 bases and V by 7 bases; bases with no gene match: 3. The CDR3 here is CASQTGMNTEAFF. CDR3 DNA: TGCGCCAGCCAGACAGGGATGAACACTGAAGCTTTCTTT.

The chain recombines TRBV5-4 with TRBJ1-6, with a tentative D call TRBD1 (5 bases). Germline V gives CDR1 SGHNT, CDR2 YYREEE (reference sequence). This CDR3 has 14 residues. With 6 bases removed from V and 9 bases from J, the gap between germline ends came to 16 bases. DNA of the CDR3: TGTGCCAGCAACCAGGACCCGGGGGGTTCACCCCTCCACTTT. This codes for CASNQDPGGSPLHF.

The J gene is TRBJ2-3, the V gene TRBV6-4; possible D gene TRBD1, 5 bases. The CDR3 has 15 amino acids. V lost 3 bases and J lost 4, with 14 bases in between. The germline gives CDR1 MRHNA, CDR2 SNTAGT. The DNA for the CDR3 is TGTGCCAGCAGTGATGGGGCCGGCCCCCCAGATACGCAGTATTTT. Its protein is CASSDGAGPPDTQYF.

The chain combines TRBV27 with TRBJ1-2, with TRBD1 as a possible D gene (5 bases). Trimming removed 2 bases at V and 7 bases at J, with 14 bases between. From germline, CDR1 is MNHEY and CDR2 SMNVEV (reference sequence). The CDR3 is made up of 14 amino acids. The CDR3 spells CASSLRAGPVGYTF. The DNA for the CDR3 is TGTGCCAGCAGTTTAAGGGCAGGGCCGGTTGGCTACACCTTC.

In DNA, the CDR3 is TGTGCCAGCAGCCCCCAGGCCACCCCGCTTAAGAAGTATTTT. Its translation is CASSPQATPLKKYF. The V and J genes are TRBV11-3 and TRBJ2-3; no reliable D call. Deletions cut 5 bases from V and 13 bases from J, with 22 bases between. The CDR3 is made up of 14 amino acids. Germline assignment: CDR1 SGHNT and CDR2 YENEEA.

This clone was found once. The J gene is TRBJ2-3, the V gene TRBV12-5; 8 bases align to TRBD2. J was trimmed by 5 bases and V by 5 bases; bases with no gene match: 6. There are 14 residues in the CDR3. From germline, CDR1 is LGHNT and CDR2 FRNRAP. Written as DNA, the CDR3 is TGTGCTAGTGGTGCCGGGGGGGTTTTAGATACGCAGTATTTT. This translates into CASGAGGVLDTQYF.

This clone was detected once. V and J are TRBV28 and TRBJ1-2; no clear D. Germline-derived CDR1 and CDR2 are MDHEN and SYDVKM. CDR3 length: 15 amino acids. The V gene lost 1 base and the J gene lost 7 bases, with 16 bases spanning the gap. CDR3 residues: CASSLLVLSGAGYTF. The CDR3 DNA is TGTGCCAGCAGTTTATTGGTGCTCTCGGGTGCTGGCTACACCTTC.

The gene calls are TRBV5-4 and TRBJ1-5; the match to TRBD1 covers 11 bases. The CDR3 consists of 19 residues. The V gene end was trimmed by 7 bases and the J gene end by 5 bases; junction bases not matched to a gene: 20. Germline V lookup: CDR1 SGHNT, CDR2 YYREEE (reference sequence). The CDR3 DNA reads TGTGCCAGCGCCCCTGGGCCGGGACAGGGGGGGGGAACTTATCAGCCCCAGCATTTT. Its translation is CASAPGPGQGGGTYQPQHF. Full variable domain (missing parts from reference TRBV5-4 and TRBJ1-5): ETGVTQSPTHLIKTRGQQVTLRCSSQSGHNTVSWYQQALGQGPQFIFQYYREEENGRGNFPPRFSGLQFPNYSSELNVNALELDDSALYLCASAPGPGQGGGTYQPQHFGDGTRLSIL.

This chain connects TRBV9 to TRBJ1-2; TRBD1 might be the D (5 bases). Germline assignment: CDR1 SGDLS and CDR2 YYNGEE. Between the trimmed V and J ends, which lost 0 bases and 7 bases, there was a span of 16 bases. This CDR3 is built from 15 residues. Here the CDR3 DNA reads TGTGCCAGCAGCGTAGATGGCAGGGATAATCGTGGCTACACCTTC. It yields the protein CASSVDGRDNRGYTF.

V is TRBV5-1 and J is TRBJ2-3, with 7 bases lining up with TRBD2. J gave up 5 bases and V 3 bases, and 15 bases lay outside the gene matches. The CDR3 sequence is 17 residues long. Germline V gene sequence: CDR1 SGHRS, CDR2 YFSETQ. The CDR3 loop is CASSSAGGRAVRDTQYF. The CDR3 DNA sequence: TGCGCCAGCAGCTCCGCCGGAGGGAGGGCAGTCAGAGATACGCAGTATTTT.

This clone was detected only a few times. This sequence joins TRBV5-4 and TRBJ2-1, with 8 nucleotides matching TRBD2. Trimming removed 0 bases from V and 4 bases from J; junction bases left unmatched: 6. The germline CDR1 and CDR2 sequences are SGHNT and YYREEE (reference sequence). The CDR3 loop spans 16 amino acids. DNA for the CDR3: TGTGCCAGCAGCTTGGCCGGGGGGGCCCGGTACAATGAGCAGTTCTTC. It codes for CASSLAGGARYNEQFF. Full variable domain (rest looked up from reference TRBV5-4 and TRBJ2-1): ETGVTQSPTHLIKTRGQQVTLRCSSQSGHNTVSWYQQALGQGPQFIFQYYREEENGRGNFPPRFSGLQFPNYSSELNVNALELDDSALYLCASSLAGGARYNEQFFGPGTRLTVL.

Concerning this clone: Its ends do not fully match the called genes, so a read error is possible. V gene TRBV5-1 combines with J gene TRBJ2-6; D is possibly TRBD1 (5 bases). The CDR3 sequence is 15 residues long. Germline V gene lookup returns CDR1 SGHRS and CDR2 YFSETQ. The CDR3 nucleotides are TGCGCCAGCGGACAAGGGTATTCTGGGGCCAACGGCCTGACTTTC. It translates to CASGQGYSGANGLTF.

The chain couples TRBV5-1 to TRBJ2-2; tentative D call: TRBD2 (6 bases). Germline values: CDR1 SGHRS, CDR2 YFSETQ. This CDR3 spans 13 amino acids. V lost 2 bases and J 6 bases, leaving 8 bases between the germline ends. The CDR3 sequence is CASSFSGAGELFF. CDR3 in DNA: TGCGCCAGCAGCTTTTCGGGGGCCGGGGAGCTGTTTTTT.

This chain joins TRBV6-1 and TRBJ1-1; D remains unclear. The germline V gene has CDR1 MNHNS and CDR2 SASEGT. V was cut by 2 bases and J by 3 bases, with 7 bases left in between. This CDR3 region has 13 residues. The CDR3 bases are TGTGCCAGCAGTGAAAGATCGGACACTGAAGCTTTCTTT. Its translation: CASSERSDTEAFF.

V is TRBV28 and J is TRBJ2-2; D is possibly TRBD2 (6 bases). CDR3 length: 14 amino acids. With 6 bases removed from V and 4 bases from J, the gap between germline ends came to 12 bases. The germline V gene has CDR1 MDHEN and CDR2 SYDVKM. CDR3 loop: CASREGLGTGELFF. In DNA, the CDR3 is TGTGCCAGCAGGGAGGGATTAGGCACCGGGGAGCTGTTTTTT.

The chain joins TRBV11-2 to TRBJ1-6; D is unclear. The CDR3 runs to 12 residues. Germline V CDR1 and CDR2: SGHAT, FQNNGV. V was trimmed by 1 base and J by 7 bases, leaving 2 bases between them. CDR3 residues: CASSLVNSPLHF. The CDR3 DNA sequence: TGTGCCAGCAGCTTAGTAAATTCACCCCTCCACTTT.

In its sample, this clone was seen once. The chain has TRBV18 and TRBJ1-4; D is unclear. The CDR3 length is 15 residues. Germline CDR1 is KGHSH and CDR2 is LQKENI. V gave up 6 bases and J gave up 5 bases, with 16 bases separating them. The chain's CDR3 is CASSTSDGLNEKLFF. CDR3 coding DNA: TGTGCCAGCTCCACATCCGACGGGTTAAATGAAAAACTGTTTTTT.

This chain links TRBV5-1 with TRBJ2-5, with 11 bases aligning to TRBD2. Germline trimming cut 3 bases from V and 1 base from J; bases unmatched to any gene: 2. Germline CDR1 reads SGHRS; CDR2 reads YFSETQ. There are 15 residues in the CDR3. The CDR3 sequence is CASSSTSGAQETQYF. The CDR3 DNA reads TGCGCCAGCAGCTCGACTAGCGGGGCCCAAGAGACCCAGTACTTC.

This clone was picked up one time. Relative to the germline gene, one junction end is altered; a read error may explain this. CDR3 coding DNA: TGTGCCAGCAGTTACCGCGGTAGCTCCCACGAGCAGTACTTC. Protein sequence: CASSYRGSSHEQYF. The chain carries TRBV6-6 and TRBJ2-7, with no clear D. The CDR3 length is 14 residues. The germline V gene encodes CDR1 MNHNY and CDR2 SVGAGI (reference sequence).

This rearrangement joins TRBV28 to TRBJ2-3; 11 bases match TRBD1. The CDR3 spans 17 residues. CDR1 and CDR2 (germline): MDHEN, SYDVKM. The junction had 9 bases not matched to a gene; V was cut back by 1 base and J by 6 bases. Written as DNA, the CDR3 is TGTGCCAGCAGTTTATCCGCGTACGGGACAGGGGGGGATACGCAGTATTTT. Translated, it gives CASSLSAYGTGGDTQYF.

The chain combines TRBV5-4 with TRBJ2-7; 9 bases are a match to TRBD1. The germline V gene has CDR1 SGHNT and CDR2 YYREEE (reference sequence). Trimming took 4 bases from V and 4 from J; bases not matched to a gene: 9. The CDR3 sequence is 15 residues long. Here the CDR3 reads CASSLPPGQGYEQYF. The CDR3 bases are TGTGCCAGCAGCCTACCACCGGGACAGGGTTACGAGCAGTACTTC.

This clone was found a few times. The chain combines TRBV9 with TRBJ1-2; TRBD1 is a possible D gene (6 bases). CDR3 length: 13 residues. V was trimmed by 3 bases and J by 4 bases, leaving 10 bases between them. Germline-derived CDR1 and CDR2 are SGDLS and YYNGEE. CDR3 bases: TGTGCCAGCAGCGCGGGACATACCTATGGCTACACCTTC. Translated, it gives CASSAGHTYGYTF.

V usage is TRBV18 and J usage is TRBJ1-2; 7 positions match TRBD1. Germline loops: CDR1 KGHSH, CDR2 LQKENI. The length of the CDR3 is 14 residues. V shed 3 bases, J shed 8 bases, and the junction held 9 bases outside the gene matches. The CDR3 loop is CASSPGTARGGYTF. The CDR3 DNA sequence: TGTGCCAGCTCACCCGGGACAGCCAGGGGAGGCTACACCTTC.

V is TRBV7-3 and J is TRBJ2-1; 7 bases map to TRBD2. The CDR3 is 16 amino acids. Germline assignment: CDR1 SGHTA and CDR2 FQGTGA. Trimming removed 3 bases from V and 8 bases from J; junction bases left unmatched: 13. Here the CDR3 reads CASSLGGPRMGHEQFF. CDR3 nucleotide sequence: TGTGCCAGCAGCTTGGGAGGGCCTCGAATGGGGCATGAGCAGTTCTTC.

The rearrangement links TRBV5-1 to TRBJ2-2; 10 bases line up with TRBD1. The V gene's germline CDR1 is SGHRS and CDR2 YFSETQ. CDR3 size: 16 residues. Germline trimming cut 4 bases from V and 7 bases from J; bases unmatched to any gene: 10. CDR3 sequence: CASSPGTGVSNGELFF. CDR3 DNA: TGCGCCAGCAGCCCCGGGACAGGGGTTTCGAACGGGGAGCTGTTTTTT.

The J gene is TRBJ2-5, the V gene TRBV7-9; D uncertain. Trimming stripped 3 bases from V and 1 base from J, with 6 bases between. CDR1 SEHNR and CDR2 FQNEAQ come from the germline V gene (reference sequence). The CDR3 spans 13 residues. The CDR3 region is CASSLSGQETQYF. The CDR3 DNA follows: TGTGCCAGCAGCTTGTCAGGCCAAGAGACCCAGTACTTC. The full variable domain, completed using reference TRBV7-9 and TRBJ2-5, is DTGVSQNPRHKITKRGQNVTFRCDPISEHNRLYWYRQTLGQGPEFLTYFQNEAQLEKSRLLSDRFSAERPKGSFSTLEIQRTEQGDSAMYLCASSLSGQETQYFGPGTRLLVL.

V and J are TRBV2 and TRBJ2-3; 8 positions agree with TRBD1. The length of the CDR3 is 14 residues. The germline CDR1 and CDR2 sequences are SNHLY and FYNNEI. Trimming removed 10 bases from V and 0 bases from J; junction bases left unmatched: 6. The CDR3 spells CATRTGRSTDTQYF. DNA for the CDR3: TGTGCCACCCGGACAGGGAGGAGCACAGATACGCAGTATTTT. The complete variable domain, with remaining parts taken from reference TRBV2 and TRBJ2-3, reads EPEVTQTPSHQVTQMGQEVILRCVPISNHLYFYWYRQILGQKVEFLVSFYNNEISEKSEIFDDQFSVERPDGSNFTLKIRSTKLEDSAMYFCATRTGRSTDTQYFGPGTRLTVL.

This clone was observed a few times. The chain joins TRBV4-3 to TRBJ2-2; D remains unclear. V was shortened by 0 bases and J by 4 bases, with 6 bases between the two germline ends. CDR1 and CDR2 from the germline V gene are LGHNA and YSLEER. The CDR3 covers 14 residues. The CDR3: CASSQDWATGELFF. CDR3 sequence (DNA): TGCGCCAGCAGCCAAGATTGGGCCACCGGGGAGCTGTTTTTT.

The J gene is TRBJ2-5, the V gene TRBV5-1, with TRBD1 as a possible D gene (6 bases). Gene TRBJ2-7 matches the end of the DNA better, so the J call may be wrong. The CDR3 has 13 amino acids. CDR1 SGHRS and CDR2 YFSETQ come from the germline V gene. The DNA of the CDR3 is TGCGCCAGCAGCTTGGACAGGGCCTACGAGCAGTACTTC. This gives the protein CASSLDRAYEQYF.

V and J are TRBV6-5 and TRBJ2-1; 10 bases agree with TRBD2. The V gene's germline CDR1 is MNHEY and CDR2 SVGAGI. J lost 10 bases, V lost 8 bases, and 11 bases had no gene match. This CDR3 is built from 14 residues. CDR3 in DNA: TGTGCCAGCGCACTGAGCGGGGGGGCTAGAGAGCAGTTCTTC. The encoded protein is CASALSGGAREQFF.

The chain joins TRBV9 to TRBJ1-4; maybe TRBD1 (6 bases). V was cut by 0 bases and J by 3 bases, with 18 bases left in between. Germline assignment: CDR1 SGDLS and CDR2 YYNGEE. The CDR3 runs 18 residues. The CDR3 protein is CASSVGGGHAGANEKLFF. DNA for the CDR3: TGTGCCAGCAGCGTAGGAGGGGGACACGCGGGGGCTAATGAAAAACTGTTTTTT.